The 9 T cell receptor beta chains reported below all come from one sample, sequenced in a study of T cell clonotyping in hematopoietic cell transplantation. Sequencing was performed with immunoSEQ multiplex PCR; in TCRdb, only in-frame clones are kept and a portion is missing. In the table there are roughly 12,000 clones, about 70% of which are singletons. This sample comprised peripheral blood mononuclear cells, obtained 180 days after allogeneic stem cell transplant. The receptors originated from a male patient aged 60-70 years who had an allogeneic stem cell transplant from an unrelated donor, so the T cells may come from the graft donor. Some clones in this sample may be carry-over from other donors' samples.

The rearrangement joins TRBV5-1 to TRBJ1-1; 9 bases are a match to TRBD1. In germline, CDR1 is SGHRS, CDR2 YFSETQ. Losses at the gene ends were 0 bases for V and 7 bases for J; bases not matched to a gene: 4. The CDR3 runs to 14 residues. The CDR3 DNA sequence: TGCGCCAGCAGCTTGGACAGGGGGCAAAATGAAGCTTTCTTT. Protein sequence: CASSLDRGQNEAFF.

CDR3 protein: CAWRNQGSYEQYF. In DNA form, the CDR3 reads TGTGCCTGGAGAAACCAGGGCTCCTACGAGCAGTACTTC. V usage is TRBV30 and J usage is TRBJ2-7; possibly TRBD1 for D (5 bases). Germline V gene data show CDR1 as GTSNPN and CDR2 as SVGIG (reference sequence). V lost 3 bases, J lost 0 bases, and 9 bases lay in between. The length of the CDR3 is 13 residues. The full variable domain, with the rest looked up from reference TRBV30 and TRBJ2-7, is SQTIHQWPATLVQPVGSPLSLECTVEGTSNPNLYWYRQAAGRGLQLLFYSVGIGQISSEVPQNLSASRPQDRQFILSSKKLLLSDSGFYLCAWRNQGSYEQYFGPGTRLTVT.

This rearrangement joins TRBV14 to TRBJ1-5; D not certain. Germline assignment: CDR1 SGHDN and CDR2 FVKESK. V dropped 2 bases and J dropped 7 bases, with 9 bases sitting between them. The CDR3 is 13 amino acids. The CDR3 bases are TGTGCCAGCAGCCAAAGCCCAGAGCAGCCCCAGCATTTT. This codes for CASSQSPEQPQHF.

This chain uses TRBV30 with TRBJ2-7, with TRBD1 as a possible D gene (6 bases). Germline CDR1 GTSNPN, CDR2 SVGIG (reference sequence). CDR3 length: 13 residues. The V end was cut by 0 bases, the J end by 5 bases, with 11 bases between. Here the CDR3 reads CAWSVQGIHEQYF. The CDR3 DNA reads TGTGCCTGGAGTGTACAGGGTATCCACGAGCAGTACTTC. Full variable domain (remainder filled in from reference TRBV30 and TRBJ2-7): SQTIHQWPATLVQPVGSPLSLECTVEGTSNPNLYWYRQAAGRGLQLLFYSVGIGQISSEVPQNLSASRPQDRQFILSSKKLLLSDSGFYLCAWSVQGIHEQYFGPGTRLTVT.

The chain has TRBV30 and TRBJ2-7, with TRBD1 as a possible D gene (6 bases). The germline V gene has CDR1 GTSNPN and CDR2 SVGIG (reference sequence). This CDR3 contains 15 residues. V was cut by 4 bases and J by 4 bases, with 20 bases left in between. The CDR3, as DNA: TGTGCCTGGATCCCAGGTTGGGGGCAGAGGTACGAGCAGTACTTC. This translates into CAWIPGWGQRYEQYF.

This clone is classed as medium-sized. CDR3 DNA sequence: TGTGCCAGCAGCTTACAGGGTGCCTATGGCTACACCTTC. It codes for CASSLQGAYGYTF. The genes are TRBV7-2 and TRBJ1-2, with D possibly being TRBD1 (5 bases). This CDR3 region has 13 residues. Germline loops: CDR1 SGHTA, CDR2 FQGNSA. V lost 2 bases and J 4 bases, leaving 8 bases between the germline ends.

To note about this clone: A much larger clone is a single base away; this may be a read error. V usage is TRBV5-6 and J usage is TRBJ2-7; possible D gene TRBD1, 6 bases. The CDR3 covers 13 residues. CDR1 and CDR2 (germline): SGHDT, YYEEEE. In nucleotides, the CDR3 is TGTGCCAGCAGCGTGGACAGTCGCTACGAGCAGTGCTTC. Amino acids: CASSVDSRYEQCF.

The chain links TRBV28 to TRBJ1-2, with 10 bases aligning to TRBD1. Germline CDR1 and CDR2: MDHEN and SYDVKM. The V gene end was trimmed by 3 bases and the J gene end by 1 base; junction bases not matched to a gene: 8. The CDR3 is 17 residues long. The CDR3 DNA is TGTGCCAGCAGTTTGACCGGGACAGGGGTCTATAACTATGGCTACACCTTC. The encoded protein is CASSLTGTGVYNYGYTF.

This clone was seen more than once but under ten times. The chain carries TRBV6-1 and TRBJ2-2; D may be TRBD2 (5 bases). This CDR3 comprises 13 residues. Trimming left V 4 bases short and J 5 bases short, with 8 bases between. The germline gives CDR1 MNHNS, CDR2 SASEGT. In DNA, the CDR3 is TGTGCCAGCAGTGGTTTAGCGACCGGGGAGCTGTTTTTT. Protein: CASSGLATGELFF.